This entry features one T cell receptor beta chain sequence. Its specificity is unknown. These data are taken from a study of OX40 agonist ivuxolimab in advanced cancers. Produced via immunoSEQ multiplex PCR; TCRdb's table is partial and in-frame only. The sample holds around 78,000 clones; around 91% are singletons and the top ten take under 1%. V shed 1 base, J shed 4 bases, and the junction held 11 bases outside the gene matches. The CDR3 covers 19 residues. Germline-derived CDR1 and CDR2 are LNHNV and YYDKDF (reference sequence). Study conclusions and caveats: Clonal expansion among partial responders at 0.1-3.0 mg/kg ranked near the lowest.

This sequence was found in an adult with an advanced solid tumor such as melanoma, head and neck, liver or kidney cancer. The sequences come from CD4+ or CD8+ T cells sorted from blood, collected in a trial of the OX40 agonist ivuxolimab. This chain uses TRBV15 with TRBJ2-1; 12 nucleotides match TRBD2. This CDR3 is CATSRVGRVGTSGYNEQFF. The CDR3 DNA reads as TGTGCCACCAGCAGAGTTGGCAGGGTCGGGACTAGCGGGTACAATGAGCAGTTCTTC.